This entry lists 8 T cell receptor beta chains sequenced from one sample in a study of cytotoxic CD8 clonotypes in ibrutinib-treated CLL. Profiled with immunoSEQ multiplex PCR; TCRdb holds only in-frame clones, not every one. The profile shows 35,000 to 45,000 clones, 70% to 75% of them singletons. Source: PBMCs, taken at disease progression, from a patient treated with ibrutinib. The source of these receptors is a human donor with chronic lymphocytic leukemia.

The chain combines TRBV9 with TRBJ2-3; D is possibly TRBD1 (6 bases). The CDR3 sequence is 15 residues long. Germline lookup yields CDR1 SGDLS and CDR2 YYNGEE. V gave up 0 bases and J gave up 3 bases, with 11 bases separating them. CDR3 sequence reads: CASSVEQGRTDTQYF. The CDR3 DNA follows: TGTGCCAGCAGCGTAGAACAGGGCCGGACAGATACGCAGTATTTT.

This clone was observed a few times. This rearrangement joins TRBV10-1 to TRBJ1-1, with D perhaps TRBD1 (5 bases). The germline V and J ends were trimmed by 4 bases and 6 bases, with 6 bases remaining between them. The germline V gene has CDR1 WNHNN and CDR2 SYGVQD (reference sequence). This CDR3 is 11 amino acids long. The CDR3 DNA sequence: TGCGCCAGCAGTGGGGGGTCTGAAGCTTTCTTT. Its translation is CASSGGSEAFF.

The V gene is TRBV5-6, the J gene TRBJ1-2; TRBD1 might be the D (5 bases). The CDR3 loop spans 14 amino acids. The germline V gene has CDR1 SGHDT and CDR2 YYEEEE. The V end lost 4 bases, the J end lost 9 bases, and 19 bases lay between the germline ends. The CDR3 loop is CASSLGLGDSSYTF. CDR3 sequence (DNA): TGTGCCAGCAGCCTGGGATTGGGGGATTCGAGCTACACCTTC.

The V and J genes are TRBV7-2 and TRBJ1-3; tentatively, D is TRBD1 (6 bases). CDR1 SGHTA and CDR2 FQGNSA come from the germline V gene. V lost 2 bases, J lost 4 bases, and 21 bases lay in between. There are 18 residues in the CDR3. This CDR3 is CASSLYSGRGLSGNTIYF. CDR3 nucleotide sequence: TGTGCCAGCAGCTTATACTCGGGCAGGGGATTATCCGGAAACACCATATATTTT.

This rearrangement joins TRBV10-3 to TRBJ2-1, with TRBD1 matching 7 bases. V trimming: 7 bases; J trimming: 6 bases; junction bases outside the gene matches: 9. CDR3 size: 14 residues. The germline gives CDR1 ENHRY, CDR2 SYGVKD. The CDR3 reads CAINRQGSLNEQFF. Here the CDR3 DNA reads TGTGCCATCAATAGACAGGGATCTCTCAATGAGCAGTTCTTC.

This chain links TRBV19 with TRBJ1-2, with 9 bases that match TRBD1. The V gene end was trimmed by 3 bases and the J gene end by 4 bases; junction bases not matched to a gene: 6. The CDR3 length is 15 residues. CDR1 is LNHDA, CDR2 SQIVND, per germline (reference sequence). CDR3 amino acids: CASSIMGQGSYGYTF. In nucleotides, the CDR3 is TGTGCCAGTAGTATCATGGGACAGGGCTCCTATGGCTACACCTTC.

The chain couples TRBV10-3 to TRBJ1-2; D gene ambiguous. The CDR3 is 15 residues long. The germline V and J ends were trimmed by 4 bases and 0 bases, with 12 bases remaining between them. In germline, CDR1 is ENHRY, CDR2 SYGVKD. The chain's CDR3 is CAISGTVTSNYGYTF. The DNA for the CDR3 is TGTGCCATCAGTGGAACAGTCACCTCTAACTATGGCTACACCTTC.

This sequence joins TRBV27 and TRBJ2-7; the D call may be TRBD1 or TRBD2 (5 bases each). V gave up 4 bases and J gave up 0 bases, with 19 bases separating them. CDR1 is MNHEY and CDR2 is SMNVEV in the germline V gene (reference sequence). This CDR3 contains 17 residues. The CDR3 reads CASSSGTGTPHSYEQYF. The CDR3 DNA follows: TGTGCCAGCAGTTCCGGAACCGGGACCCCTCACTCCTACGAGCAGTACTTC.